This record covers a single T cell receptor (beta chain). Its antigen remains unidentified. The data stem from a study of cytomegalovirus exposure and HLA in healthy donors. Overall study results and limits: In a later analysis, the majority of CMV-associated beta chains seemingly showed HLA restriction. Earlier analysis found most TCR beta V segments productive about 87% or about 30% of the time.

The primer mix had 60 Vbeta and 13 Jbeta primers. The table came from immunoSEQ multiplex PCR; TCRdb's copy has only in-frame clones and leaves some out. The sample has over 80,000 clones, 73% seen once. The sequenced sample was PBMCs. The sequence derives from a man aged 35-49 years in good health and CMV-seronegative.

This chain's CDR3 is CASRSIFGDRSYEQYF. CDR3 coding DNA: TGTGCCAGTAGAAGCATATTTGGGGACAGATCCTACGAGCAGTACTTC. The chain is built from TRBV19 and TRBJ2-7, with TRBD1 matching over 7 bases. Trimming at V came to 6 bases and at J to 1 base, leaving 12 bases not matched to a gene. The CDR3 consists of 16 residues. CDR1 is LNHDA and CDR2 is SQIVND in the germline V gene (reference sequence).